This passage covers 28 T cell receptor beta chains from one sample sequenced in a study of OX40 agonist ivuxolimab in advanced cancers. TCRdb's copy holds only in-frame clones and misses some; the assay was immunoSEQ multiplex PCR. The table shows about 83,000 clones, with roughly 80% occurring only once. The sample in question was CD4+ or CD8+ T cells sorted from blood, obtained in a trial of the OX40 agonist ivuxolimab. The source of these receptors is an adult with an advanced solid tumor such as melanoma, head and neck, liver or kidney cancer.

This chain connects TRBV5-6 to TRBJ2-7; 8 bases fit TRBD1. Germline V gene data show CDR1 as SGHDT and CDR2 as YYEEEE. The J segment lost 1 base and the V segment lost 4 bases, leaving 7 bases of the junction unmatched. The CDR3 has 15 amino acids. The DNA of the CDR3 is TGTGCCAGCAGCCACCAAGGACAGGGATCCTACGAGCAGTACTTC. Its translation: CASSHQGQGSYEQYF. The whole variable domain, remainder taken from reference TRBV5-6 and TRBJ2-7, is DAGVTQSPTHLIKTRGQQVTLRCSPKSGHDTVSWYQQALGQGPQFIFQYYEEEERQRGNFPDRFSGHQFPNYSSELNVNALLLGDSALYLCASSHQGQGSYEQYFGPGTRLTVT.

The chain recombines TRBV5-8 with TRBJ1-4; the D gene is possibly TRBD1 (6 bases). V lost 2 bases, J lost 2 bases, and 10 bases lay in between. The germline CDR1 and CDR2 sequences are SGHTS and YDEGEE. The length of the CDR3 is 15 residues. The CDR3: CASSFGGQTNEKLFF. The DNA for the CDR3 is TGTGCCAGCAGCTTCGGGGGGCAGACTAATGAAAAACTGTTTTTT.

This clone was observed a single time. This chain links TRBV15 with TRBJ1-3; the D is unclear. Trimming cost V 5 bases and J 0 bases, with 14 bases left between them. The V gene's germline CDR1 is LNHNV and CDR2 YYDKDF (reference sequence). The length of the CDR3 is 16 residues. The CDR3 DNA follows: TGTGCCACCAGCGGCTTCGCGGTAAACTCTGGAAACACCATATATTTT. This codes for CATSGFAVNSGNTIYF.

The V call is TRBV4-2, the J call TRBJ1-4; D not certain. Germline V lookup: CDR1 LGHNA, CDR2 YNFKEQ. The length of the CDR3 is 13 residues. With 1 base removed from V and 7 bases from J, the gap between germline ends came to 7 bases. CDR3 bases: TGTGCCAGCAGCCAAGCCGCAGTTGAAAAACTGTTTTTT. Translating it yields CASSQAAVEKLFF.

This clone was seen a few times. Other nucleotide sequences from this sample produce the same CDR3. V and J are TRBV7-8 and TRBJ1-5; D perhaps matches TRBD1 (5 bases). Trimming removed 5 bases from V and 5 bases from J, with 22 bases in between. Germline V gives CDR1 SGHVS, CDR2 FQNEAQ. The CDR3 sequence is 17 residues long. The CDR3 sequence: CASSPRVPFGGDQPQHF. The CDR3 DNA reads as TGTGCCAGCAGCCCTAGGGTCCCGTTTGGGGGGGATCAGCCCCAGCATTTT.

The J gene is TRBJ2-1, the V gene TRBV6-1, with a possible D match to TRBD1 (6 bases). Trimming removed 6 bases from V and 1 base from J, with 13 bases in between. Germline CDR1 is MNHNS and CDR2 is SASEGT. The CDR3 covers 15 residues. The CDR3 loop reads CASRRQARSYNEQFF. CDR3 DNA sequence: TGTGCCAGCAGAAGACAGGCCCGATCCTACAATGAGCAGTTCTTC.

The chain combines TRBV29-1 with TRBJ1-5, with TRBD1 as a possible D gene (5 bases). The CDR3 length is 13 residues. Germline CDR1 reads SQVTM; CDR2 reads ANQGSEA. V was pared by 4 bases and J by 7 bases, with 14 bases between. CDR3 region: CSVGGNAEQPQHF. CDR3 in DNA: TGCAGCGTTGGGGGGAATGCGGAACAGCCCCAGCATTTT.

The J gene is TRBJ2-5, the V gene TRBV6-1; TRBD1 matches at 10 bases. Germline V CDR1 and CDR2: MNHNS, SASEGT. The CDR3 loop spans 19 amino acids. With 0 bases clipped from V and 4 bases from J, the junction kept 14 bases outside the gene matches. The CDR3 nucleotides are TGTGCCAGCAGTGAAGCGCCCGCTGCCGGGACAGGGGTCCGAGAGACCCAGTACTTC. Its protein product is CASSEAPAAGTGVRETQYF.

There are a few counts of this clone. The rearrangement links TRBV4-1 to TRBJ1-5; D gene ambiguous. The V end lost 4 bases, the J end lost 8 bases, and 12 bases lay between the germline ends. CDR1 is MGHRA, CDR2 YSYEKL, per germline. The CDR3 runs to 13 residues. This CDR3 reads CASSRLAVEPQHF. CDR3 bases: TGCGCCAGCAGCCGGTTGGCGGTGGAGCCCCAGCATTTT.

V is TRBV5-4 and J is TRBJ2-1, with 14 bases lining up with TRBD2. Germline trimming cut 0 bases from V and 10 bases from J; bases unmatched to any gene: 6. The CDR3 runs 16 residues. In germline, CDR1 is SGHNT, CDR2 YYREEE (reference sequence). Here the CDR3 DNA reads TGTGCCAGCAGCTTGGCCAGGACTAGCGGGGGGACCGAGCAGTTCTTC. Its translation: CASSLARTSGGTEQFF. Drawing the rest from reference TRBV5-4 and TRBJ2-1, the complete variable domain is ETGVTQSPTHLIKTRGQQVTLRCSSQSGHNTVSWYQQALGQGPQFIFQYYREEENGRGNFPPRFSGLQFPNYSSELNVNALELDDSALYLCASSLARTSGGTEQFFGPGTRLTVL.

This clone was detected a few times. The J gene is TRBJ2-3, the V gene TRBV5-1, with 10 bases matching TRBD2. V was clipped by 2 bases and J by 5 bases; unmatched bases: 8. CDR1 is SGHRS and CDR2 is YFSETQ in the germline V gene. This CDR3 is built from 16 residues. CDR3 amino acids: CASSLSGGALGDTQYF. CDR3 bases: TGCGCCAGCAGCTTAAGCGGGGGGGCCCTGGGAGATACGCAGTATTTT.

With respect to this clone: This specimen includes other DNA sequences encoding the same CDR3. The J gene is TRBJ2-7, the V gene TRBV28; possibly TRBD1 or TRBD2 for D (5 bases each). The germline V gene has CDR1 MDHEN and CDR2 SYDVKM. The CDR3 extends over 15 amino acids. The V end lost 7 bases, the J end lost 4 bases, and 20 bases lay between the germline ends. CDR3: CASNTTPGPEYEQYF. The DNA for the CDR3 is TGTGCCAGCAACACGACCCCGGGGCCGGAATACGAGCAGTACTTC.

The chain carries TRBV9 and TRBJ2-3; no reliable D call. Per the germline V gene, CDR1 is SGDLS and CDR2 is YYNGEE. V lost 0 bases to trimming and J lost 5 bases, with 10 bases between them. The CDR3 spans 14 residues. CDR3 DNA: TGTGCCAGCAGCGTAGACAGTACTGGAGATACGCAGTATTTT. It encodes CASSVDSTGDTQYF.

The gene calls are TRBV28 and TRBJ1-3; tentatively, D is TRBD1 (5 bases). Trimming shortened V by 6 bases and J by 1 base, and 13 bases separated the two germline ends. Germline assignment: CDR1 MDHEN and CDR2 SYDVKM. The CDR3 totals 15 residues. CDR3 sequence reads: CASSLTQGSGNTIYF. The DNA of the CDR3 is TGTGCCAGCAGCTTGACCCAGGGTTCTGGAAACACCATATATTTT.

This chain joins TRBV29-1 and TRBJ2-3; 7 positions agree with TRBD1. This CDR3 region has 14 residues. CDR1 and CDR2 (germline): SQVTM, ANQGSEA. The J segment lost 7 bases and the V segment lost 6 bases, leaving 13 bases of the junction unmatched. The CDR3 here is CSVVNRGKEYTQYF. In DNA form, the CDR3 reads TGCAGCGTCGTAAACAGGGGAAAGGAATATACGCAGTATTTT.

By share, this clone ranks as medium-sized. The V call is TRBV2, the J call TRBJ1-6; D not certain. The CDR3 length is 15 residues. From germline, CDR1 is SNHLY and CDR2 FYNNEI. With 5 bases removed from V and 7 bases from J, the gap between germline ends came to 15 bases. CDR3 protein: CASSPMDPNNSPLHF. In DNA, the CDR3 is TGTGCCAGCAGTCCGATGGACCCCAACAATTCACCCCTCCACTTT.

The chain recombines TRBV29-1 with TRBJ1-1; D gene unclear. Trimming left V 4 bases short and J 5 bases short, with 5 bases between. This CDR3 contains 10 residues. The germline V gene encodes CDR1 SQVTM and CDR2 ANQGSEA. The CDR3 sequence is CSVVLTEAFF. As DNA, the CDR3 is TGCAGCGTTGTGTTGACTGAAGCTTTCTTT.

The rearrangement uses TRBV11-2 and TRBJ2-7; D is uncertain. Trimming stripped 1 base from V and 3 bases from J, with 13 bases between. The CDR3 contains 15 residues. The germline V gene has CDR1 SGHAT and CDR2 FQNNGV. CDR3 amino acids: CASSLGRVKGYEQYF. The CDR3 coding sequence is TGTGCCAGCAGCTTAGGTCGGGTAAAAGGCTACGAGCAGTACTTC.

This clone was picked up one time. This chain connects TRBV2 to TRBJ2-7; 8 nucleotides agree with TRBD1. Trimming cost V 0 bases and J 4 bases; bases outside gene matches: 2. The CDR3 totals 14 residues. CDR1 and CDR2 (germline): SNHLY, FYNNEI. The CDR3 reads CASSEATGGYEQYF. In DNA form, the CDR3 reads TGTGCCAGCAGTGAAGCAACAGGGGGGTACGAGCAGTACTTC.

The V and J genes are TRBV27 and TRBJ1-2; 8 nucleotides agree with TRBD1. Germline V gives CDR1 MNHEY, CDR2 SMNVEV (reference sequence). The ends lost 5 bases at V and 6 bases at J; junction bases unmatched: 14. CDR3 length equals 16 residues. CDR3 residues: CASSRTLPGGADGYTF. The DNA for the CDR3 is TGTGCCAGCAGTAGAACCCTCCCAGGGGGCGCCGATGGCTACACCTTC.

The V gene is TRBV15, the J gene TRBJ2-7, with TRBD2 as a possible D gene (5 bases). This CDR3 contains 17 residues. With 1 base removed from V and 0 bases from J, the gap between germline ends came to 16 bases. CDR1 LNHNV and CDR2 YYDKDF come from the germline V gene (reference sequence). The CDR3 here is CATSRALETGYSYEQYF. The CDR3 nucleotides read TGTGCCACCAGCAGAGCCCTCGAGACGGGGTACTCCTACGAGCAGTACTTC.

Only one count was recorded for this clone. V usage is TRBV11-2 and J usage is TRBJ1-1, with D perhaps matching TRBD1 (6 bases). The length of the CDR3 is 13 residues. V lost 1 base and J 8 bases, leaving 11 bases between the germline ends. Germline V gene data show CDR1 as SGHAT and CDR2 as FQNNGV. The CDR3 DNA sequence: TGTGCCAGCAGCTTAGGGCGGACAGCAGAAGCTTTCTTT. This encodes CASSLGRTAEAFF.

This chain connects TRBV6-1 to TRBJ2-1, with 12 bases that match TRBD2. The germline gives CDR1 MNHNS, CDR2 SASEGT. The V gene end was trimmed by 2 bases and the J gene end by 9 bases; junction bases not matched to a gene: 17. The CDR3 has 19 residues. CDR3 amino acids: CASSEHLAGGPLIWVEQFF. In nucleotides, the CDR3 is TGTGCCAGCAGTGAACACCTAGCGGGGGGGCCTCTTATTTGGGTTGAGCAGTTCTTC.

The J gene is TRBJ1-1, the V gene TRBV6-5; D is unclear. The germline CDR1 and CDR2 sequences are MNHEY and SVGAGI. The CDR3 has 12 amino acids. Between the trimmed V and J ends, which lost 3 bases and 2 bases, there was a span of 4 bases. CDR3 region: CASSYDNTEAFF. The CDR3 nucleotides are TGTGCCAGCAGTTATGATAACACTGAAGCTTTCTTT.

The V and J genes are TRBV28 and TRBJ2-7; no clear D. Germline CDR1 is MDHEN and CDR2 is SYDVKM. Trimming stripped 2 bases from V and 6 bases from J, with 14 bases between. The CDR3 extends over 14 amino acids. CDR3 nucleotide sequence: TGTGCCAGCAGTTTAGCCACACCCGGCGGCGAGCAGTACTTC. This sequence encodes CASSLATPGGEQYF.

This chain connects TRBV11-2 to TRBJ2-5, with D perhaps TRBD2 (7 bases). Deletions cut 2 bases from V and 5 bases from J, with 18 bases between. Germline CDR1 reads SGHAT; CDR2 reads FQNNGV. The CDR3 consists of 16 residues. The CDR3 loop is CASSLYWGGGSETQYF. The DNA of the CDR3 is TGTGCCAGCAGCTTATATTGGGGGGGCGGGTCGGAGACCCAGTACTTC.

The genes are TRBV27 and TRBJ1-3, with D unresolved. Germline assignment: CDR1 MNHEY and CDR2 SMNVEV (reference sequence). The V end was cut by 8 bases, the J end by 1 base, with 24 bases between. This CDR3 contains 18 residues. Here the CDR3 reads CASSDSTGAVSSGNTIYF. The CDR3 DNA reads as TGTGCCAGCTCCGATTCTACGGGCGCCGTTTCATCTGGAAACACCATATATTTT.

This chain uses TRBV28 with TRBJ2-3; 8 bases match TRBD2. This CDR3 comprises 17 residues. Trimming cost V 6 bases and J 2 bases; bases outside gene matches: 13. Germline loops: CDR1 MDHEN, CDR2 SYDVKM. The CDR3 here is CASSQPFRGGNTDTQYF. The CDR3 bases are TGTGCCAGCAGCCAGCCCTTCCGGGGGGGGAACACAGATACGCAGTATTTT.